Below are 15 T cell receptor beta chains sequenced from a single sample in a study of sequential checkpoint blockade in melanoma. Indicated treatment: randomized to nivolumab then ipilimumab (arm A) or the reverse (arm B). Using immunoSEQ multiplex PCR, the repertoire was profiled, and TCRdb retains in-frame clones only, with some absent. Of approximately 13,000 clones listed, around 76% are singletons. The sample was CD8+ T cells sorted from blood (inferred from file names), taken from a patient given nivolumab and ipilimumab in sequence. These receptors all come from a human patient with melanoma. Some clones in this sample may be carry-over from other donors' samples.

The chain recombines TRBV5-1 with TRBJ2-2, with D perhaps matching TRBD1 (5 bases). There are 15 residues in the CDR3. Germline lookup yields CDR1 SGHRS and CDR2 YFSETQ. V gave up 3 bases and J gave up 0 bases, with 9 bases separating them. CDR3 amino acids: CASSWTPTNTGELFF. Here the CDR3 DNA reads TGCGCCAGCAGCTGGACACCGACGAACACCGGGGAGCTGTTTTTT.

The rearrangement joins TRBV6-6 to TRBJ1-1, with D possibly being TRBD1 (6 bases). Per germline, CDR1 MNHNY and CDR2 SVGAGI (reference sequence). CDR3 length: 14 residues. Trimming pared 7 bases from V and 5 bases from J, leaving 17 bases between. The CDR3 spells CASTSTQGWTEAFF. The CDR3, as DNA: TGTGCCAGCACCAGTACACAGGGATGGACTGAAGCTTTCTTT.

The rearrangement uses TRBV7-7 and TRBJ2-7; TRBD2 aligns across 7 bases. The J segment lost 4 bases and the V segment lost 5 bases, leaving 5 bases of the junction unmatched. CDR3 length: 13 residues. Germline loops: CDR1 SSHAT, CDR2 FNYEAQ (reference sequence). CDR3 in DNA: TGTGCCAGCAGCCGGGGGGTCGGGTACGAGCAGTACTTC. This sequence encodes CASSRGVGYEQYF.

This chain joins TRBV7-7 and TRBJ2-3; D is perhaps TRBD1 (5 bases). The CDR3 length is 14 residues. Trimming pared 1 base from V and 4 bases from J, leaving 9 bases between. Germline V gene sequence: CDR1 SSHAT, CDR2 FNYEAQ (reference sequence). The CDR3 sequence is CASSLVAGSDTQYF. The CDR3 DNA reads TGTGCCAGCAGCTTAGTGGCAGGGTCAGATACGCAGTATTTT.

The rearrangement joins TRBV4-3 to TRBJ2-7; TRBD1 is a possible D gene (5 bases). CDR3 length: 15 amino acids. Germline assignment: CDR1 LGHNA and CDR2 YSLEER. Trimming shortened V by 1 base and J by 4 bases, and 14 bases separated the two germline ends. This CDR3 reads CASSQVGRPTYEQYF. DNA of the CDR3: TGCGCCAGCAGCCAAGTGGGGCGACCTACTTACGAGCAGTACTTC.

V usage is TRBV11-2 and J usage is TRBJ2-2; D gene ambiguous. Per germline, CDR1 SGHAT and CDR2 FQNNGV. This CDR3 has 15 residues. V gave up 6 bases and J gave up 1 base, with 12 bases separating them. The CDR3 loop is CASRSSHLNTGELFF. CDR3 bases: TGTGCCAGCAGAAGTAGTCACCTGAACACCGGGGAGCTGTTTTTT.

This rearrangement joins TRBV2 to TRBJ1-1, with D possibly matching TRBD1 (5 bases). This CDR3 contains 13 residues. V lost 9 bases and J 0 bases, leaving 11 bases between the germline ends. From germline, CDR1 is SNHLY and CDR2 FYNNEI. The CDR3 DNA is TGTGCCAGTAGGGGCTTCCTGAACACTGAAGCTTTCTTT. Translating it yields CASRGFLNTEAFF.

V usage is TRBV7-9 and J usage is TRBJ2-7, with TRBD2 as a possible D gene (6 bases). Germline values: CDR1 SEHNR, CDR2 FQNEAQ (reference sequence). The CDR3 runs to 14 residues. The germline V and J ends were trimmed by 6 bases and 5 bases, with 17 bases remaining between them. CDR3 amino acids: CASRGVGGYDEQYF. The CDR3 nucleotides are TGTGCCAGCAGGGGGGTCGGGGGATACGACGAGCAGTACTTC. The variable domain in full, completed from reference TRBV7-9 and TRBJ2-7, reads DTGVSQNPRHKITKRGQNVTFRCDPISEHNRLYWYRQTLGQGPEFLTYFQNEAQLEKSRLLSDRFSAERPKGSFSTLEIQRTEQGDSAMYLCASRGVGGYDEQYFGPGTRLTVT.

The rearrangement links TRBV25-1 to TRBJ2-1; D is possibly TRBD1 (5 bases). This CDR3 comprises 16 residues. Germline lookup yields CDR1 MGHDK and CDR2 SYGVNS. The V end lost 1 base, the J end lost 6 bases, and 16 bases lay between the germline ends. CDR3 loop: CASSESIRQGSNEQFF. The CDR3 coding sequence is TGTGCCAGCAGTGAATCCATTAGGCAGGGATCCAATGAGCAGTTCTTC.

The rearrangement joins TRBV7-9 to TRBJ2-7; the D gene is possibly TRBD2 (5 bases). The V end was cut by 3 bases, the J end by 0 bases, with 15 bases between. The CDR3 runs to 16 residues. Germline loops: CDR1 SEHNR, CDR2 FQNEAQ (reference sequence). The CDR3 DNA reads as TGTGCCAGCAGCTTCCCCCGGGATATAAGCTCCTACGAGCAGTACTTC. Amino acid sequence: CASSFPRDISSYEQYF.

Here the CDR3 reads CASSPGHNSYEQYF. CDR3 nucleotides: TGTGCCAGCAGCCCGGGACATAACTCCTACGAGCAGTACTTC. The gene calls are TRBV5-5 and TRBJ2-7, with D perhaps matching TRBD1 (6 bases). Trimming took off 4 bases at V and 0 bases at J, with 11 bases between the two ends. The germline V gene has CDR1 SGHKS and CDR2 YYEKEE (reference sequence). This CDR3 contains 14 residues.

The chain combines TRBV4-2 with TRBJ2-3, with a tentative D call TRBD2 (6 bases). Between the trimmed V and J ends, which lost 4 bases and 5 bases, there was a span of 16 bases. Germline loops: CDR1 LGHNA, CDR2 YNFKEQ. This CDR3 comprises 15 residues. CDR3 in amino acids: CASSPGTSRVDTQYF. CDR3 DNA sequence: TGTGCCAGCAGCCCCGGGACTTCCCGGGTAGATACGCAGTATTTT.

The chain recombines TRBV27 with TRBJ2-7; 9 bases line up with TRBD1. The CDR3 totals 14 residues. Germline V gene sequence: CDR1 MNHEY, CDR2 SMNVEV (reference sequence). With V trimmed by 6 bases and J by 2 bases, 5 bases remained unmatched. The CDR3: CASRTGQGPYEQYF. The DNA of the CDR3 is TGTGCCAGCAGAACGGGACAGGGACCCTACGAGCAGTACTTC.

The chain has TRBV27 and TRBJ2-6, with 9 bases that match TRBD1. The germline V gene encodes CDR1 MNHEY and CDR2 SMNVEV (reference sequence). This CDR3 has 19 residues. V dropped 3 bases and J dropped 0; count of bases not matched to a gene: 9. The CDR3 here is CASSFKQGAIISGANVLTF. Here the CDR3 DNA reads TGTGCCAGCAGTTTCAAACAGGGGGCGATAATCTCTGGGGCCAACGTCCTGACTTTC.

This clone was seen a few times. The V call is TRBV2, the J call TRBJ1-2; 8 bases match TRBD1. The J segment lost 0 bases and the V segment lost 2 bases, leaving 5 bases of the junction unmatched. In germline, CDR1 is SNHLY, CDR2 FYNNEI. The CDR3 is 16 residues long. The CDR3 spells CASSERDRQSNYGYTF. The CDR3, as DNA: TGTGCCAGCAGTGAAAGGGACAGGCAATCTAACTATGGCTACACCTTC.